A selection of T cell receptor beta chains follows, all from one sample in a study of blood T cell repertoires in COVID-19. The assay was immunoSEQ multiplex PCR, and TCRdb's table has in-frame clones only and misses some. Of around 340,000 clones listed, 86% are singletons. The sequenced sample was PBMCs or T cells enriched from blood (not recorded which). These receptor sequences come from a woman aged 40 to 55 with acute COVID-19. The CDR3 runs from the conserved cysteine through the conserved F or W. A D gene is named only where the DNA matches it firmly. Clone sizes are given selectively: once, few, many, or a class where the clone is expanded.

>once|TRBV19|TRBJ1-5|NA
CASSRPGRGRDQPQHF
TGTGCCAGTAGTCGACCCGGCAGGGGAAGAGATCAGCCCCAGCATTTT
>NA|TRBV14|TRBJ2-7|TRBD2
CASSRVPKSSGSSYEQYF
TGTGCCAGCAGCCGCGTACCGAAATCTAGCGGGAGTTCCTACGAGCAGTACTTC
>NA|TRBV5-1|TRBJ1-4|TRBD1
CASSNRQGEKLFF
TGCGCCAGCAGCAACAGACAGGGTGAAAAACTGTTTTTT
>NA|TRBV9|TRBJ2-1|NA
CASSKLTSNEQFF
TGTGCCAGCAGCAAATTGACTAGCAATGAGCAGTTCTTC
>few|TRBV4-2|TRBJ1-2|TRBD1
CASSQDPDRDTNYGYTF
TGTGCCAGCAGCCAAGACCCGGACAGGGACACTAACTATGGCTACACCTTC
>once|TRBV7-2|TRBJ2-1|TRBD2
CASSLVASGGNEQFF
TGTGCCAGCAGCTTAGTGGCTAGCGGGGGAAATGAGCAGTTCTTC
>once|TRBV19|TRBJ1-3|TRBD1
CASRIKQGAGNTIYF
TGTGCCAGTAGGATTAAACAGGGGGCGGGAAACACCATATATTTT
>NA|TRBV15|TRBJ1-2|TRBD1
CATSSQRQGGGYTF
TGTGCCACCAGCAGCCAACGACAGGGCGGAGGCTACACCTTC
>NA|TRBV30|TRBJ2-7|NA
CAWSVRTLGRREIYEQYF
TGTGCCTGGAGTGTAAGGACTCTAGGGCGGAGGGAGATCTACGAGCAGTACTTC
>NA|TRBV14|TRBJ2-5|TRBD1
CASSRLTGLETQYF
TGTGCCAGCAGCCGCCTGACAGGGCTAGAGACCCAGTACTTC
>NA|TRBV15|TRBJ2-2|TRBD2
CATRNPSGGWGGELFF
TGTGCCACCCGCAACCCGAGCGGGGGATGGGGCGGGGAGCTGTTTTTT
>NA|TRBV6-1|TRBJ2-4|NA
CASSETPLGALDIQYF
TGTGCCAGCAGTGAAACCCCATTGGGGGCTTTGGACATTCAGTACTTC
>NA|TRBV6-1|TRBJ2-7|TRBD2
CASSEGTSGFYEQYF
TGTGCCAGCAGTGAAGGAACTAGCGGCTTCTACGAGCAGTACTTC
>NA|TRBV5-6|TRBJ1-4|NA
CASSLGGANEKLFF
TGTGCCAGCAGCTTGGGCGGGGCTAATGAAAAACTGTTTTTT
>NA|TRBV19|TRBJ2-1|NA
CASSTQTGIYNEQFF
TGTGCCAGTAGTACCCAGACAGGCATCTACAATGAGCAGTTCTTC
>NA|TRBV9|TRBJ1-6|NA
CASSVGGTNSPLHF
TGTGCCAGCAGCGTCGGGGGAACCAATTCACCCCTCCACTTT
>NA|TRBV5-1|TRBJ1-1|NA
CASSLGRWELRNTEAFF
TGCGCCAGCAGCTTGGGCCGTTGGGAGCTGAGGAACACTGAAGCTTTCTTT
>NA|TRBV28|TRBJ1-6|NA
CASSSQGTGKSPLHF
TGTGCCAGCAGTTCCCAGGGTACGGGTAAATCACCCCTCCACTTT
>NA|TRBV10-3|TRBJ2-7|TRBD1
CAILAGTGGYEQYF
TGTGCCATCTTGGCCGGGACAGGGGGCTACGAGCAGTACTTC
>NA|TRBV5-3|TRBJ2-7|TRBD2
CARSLAGLNYEQYF
TGTGCCAGAAGCCTAGCGGGACTAAACTACGAGCAGTACTTC
>NA|TRBV7-8|TRBJ1-5|NA
CASSLTSEDQHF
TGTGCCAGCAGCCTTACTTCAGAGGATCAGCATTTT
>few|TRBV6-5|TRBJ1-2|NA
CASTQPNYGYTF
TGTGCCAGCACACAGCCTAACTATGGCTACACCTTC
>NA|TRBV18|TRBJ1-4|TRBD1
CASSPLQGRKDEKLFF
TGTGCCAGCTCACCCTTACAGGGGAGGAAGGATGAAAAACTGTTTTTT
>NA|TRBV29-1|TRBJ2-1|TRBD2
CSVPRASGSGGEQFF
TGCAGCGTTCCGAGGGCTAGCGGGAGTGGGGGTGAGCAGTTCTTC
>NA|TRBV29-1|TRBJ1-2|TRBD1
CSVERDREFAGYTF
TGCAGCGTGGAACGGGACAGGGAATTTGCTGGCTACACCTTC
>NA|TRBV6-5|TRBJ2-7|NA
CASSGLPTRQYF
TGTGCCAGCAGCGGGTTACCGACTAGGCAGTACTTC
>once|TRBV3-1/TRBV3-2|TRBJ2-7|TRBD1
CASSQVPRKDRGLSYEQYF
TGTGCCAGCAGCCAAGTTCCTCGGAAAGACAGGGGCCTGTCCTACGAGCAGTACTTC
>NA|TRBV19|TRBJ1-5|NA
CASSYSGTTPNQPQHF
TGTGCCAGTAGTTACTCCGGGACAACGCCCAATCAGCCCCAGCATTTT
>few|TRBV5-1|TRBJ2-2|NA
CASSFSGSNTGELFF
TGCGCCAGCAGCTTCTCCGGGTCTAACACCGGGGAGCTGTTTTTT
>NA|TRBV24-1|TRBJ2-5|NA
CATSDSGQETQYF
TGTGCCACCAGTGATTCCGGGCAAGAGACCCAGTACTTC
>NA|TRBV7-9|TRBJ1-4|TRBD1
CASSLAPRGTNEKLFF
TGTGCCAGCAGCTTAGCTCCCAGGGGGACTAATGAAAAACTGTTTTTT
>NA|TRBV3-1/TRBV3-2|TRBJ1-2|TRBD1
CASSQDWGTVNYGYTF
TGTGCCAGCAGCCAAGATTGGGGGACAGTTAACTATGGCTACACCTTC
>few|TRBV4-2|TRBJ1-2|NA
CASSQNHRENYGYTF
TGTGCCAGCAGCCAAAACCACAGAGAAAACTATGGCTACACCTTC
>NA|TRBV19|TRBJ2-3|TRBD2
CASTPGTSGRIYTQYF
TGTGCCAGTACCCCAGGGACTAGCGGGAGAATATATACGCAGTATTTT
>NA|TRBV3-1/TRBV3-2|TRBJ1-6|NA
CASRMVGQLNSPLHF
TGTGCCAGCAGGATGGTGGGGCAGCTTAATTCACCCCTCCACTTT
>few|TRBV7-9|TRBJ1-2|NA
CASSLEGEAYGYTF
TGTGCCAGCAGCTTAGAGGGGGAAGCCTATGGCTACACCTTC
>NA|TRBV5-8|TRBJ2-5|NA
CASSLLRETQYF
TGTGCCAGCAGTCTGCTCAGGGAGACCCAGTACTTC
>few|TRBV2|TRBJ1-2|NA
CASSRDKYGYTF
TGTGCCAGCAGCAGGGATAAATATGGCTACACCTTC